This T cell receptor beta chain was profiled in a study of control samples from healthy donors and cancer patients. Assay used: immunoSEQ multiplex PCR; TCRdb lists only in-frame clones, some missing. The sample includes about 130,000 clones, about 94% of them seen just once. Sample: PBMCs. The sequence came from a man in his fifties or sixties with colorectal cancer.

The CDR3 nucleotides read TGCGCCAGCAGCCAAGAGAATCTCTCTGGGGCCAACGTCCTGACTTTC. This sequence encodes CASSQENLSGANVLTF. The chain combines TRBV4-3 with TRBJ2-6; D gene uncertain. V lost 0 bases and J 0 bases, leaving 6 bases between the germline ends. The CDR3 has 16 amino acids. Germline CDR1 LGHNA, CDR2 YSLEER.